The 31 T cell receptor beta chains in this list originate from one sample, sequenced in a study of beta chain features in type 1 diabetes. No cognate antigen is known for these TCRs. General observations from the study: Shorter TCRB CDR3s, moderately but significantly so, marked every one of the four CD4+ subsets in Type 1 diabetes patients.

Expressed TCRB transcripts were sequenced, since all the RNA that had been isolated was reverse transcribed. TCRdb's table, derived via immunoSEQ multiplex PCR, lists solely in-frame clones and lacks some. This sample yields over 200,000 clones, of which about a tenth are seen a single time; approximately 0.015% belongs to the top ten. Sequenced: naive CD4+ T cells from blood. All receptors come from a man younger than 45 with type 1 diabetes.

The chain joins TRBV4-1 to TRBJ2-1; D possibly corresponds to TRBD1 (5 bases). The V end was cut by 1 base, the J end by 15 bases, with 16 bases between. The length of the CDR3 is 13 residues. Germline CDR1 and CDR2: MGHRA and YSYEKL. CDR3 protein: CASSQGSGPALFF. The CDR3 region has the DNA TGCGCCAGCAGCCAAGGTTCAGGGCCAGCTTTGTTCTTC.

The chain combines TRBV4-3 with TRBJ2-7; no firm D call. From germline, CDR1 is LGHNA and CDR2 YSLEER. The CDR3 consists of 15 residues. Trimming shortened V by 6 bases and J by 2 bases, and 17 bases separated the two germline ends. Written as DNA, the CDR3 is TGCGCCAGCAGGCAGAACCTTGCCCTTCCCTACGAGCAGTACTTC. Protein product: CASRQNLALPYEQYF.

V usage is TRBV7-2 and J usage is TRBJ2-7, with unresolved D. The germline V gene has CDR1 SGHTA and CDR2 FQGNSA. Deletions cut 5 bases from V and 1 base from J, with 6 bases between. CDR3 length: 12 residues. DNA of the CDR3: TGTGCCAGCAGCCACGGGTCCTACGAGCAGTACTTC. Translated: CASSHGSYEQYF.

This clone was picked up a small number of times. The chain links TRBV5-4 to TRBJ2-3; perhaps TRBD2 as D (5 bases). There are 14 residues in the CDR3. The germline gives CDR1 SGHNT, CDR2 YYREEE (reference sequence). Trimming pared 1 base from V and 6 bases from J, leaving 12 bases between. CDR3 amino acids: CASSLSRGSDTQYF. The DNA of the CDR3 is TGTGCCAGCAGCTTGTCCCGGGGATCCGATACGCAGTATTTT.

V is TRBV4-2 and J is TRBJ1-4, with no clear D. Germline-derived CDR1 and CDR2 are LGHNA and YNFKEQ. The CDR3 has 15 amino acids. V was cut by 4 bases and J by 3 bases, with 12 bases left in between. In DNA, the CDR3 is TGTGCCAGCAGCCCTTTTGGGAGATCTAATGAAAAACTGTTTTTT. It yields the protein CASSPFGRSNEKLFF.

The rearrangement joins TRBV7-2 to TRBJ2-3, with a possible D match to TRBD2 (6 bases). The CDR3 totals 14 residues. V lost 5 bases to trimming and J lost 4 bases, with 13 bases between them. Germline-derived CDR1 and CDR2 are SGHTA and FQGNSA. The CDR3 nucleotides read TGTGCCAGCAGCAGGAGGGGAAGAGCAGATACGCAGTATTTT. Its protein product is CASSRRGRADTQYF.

This clone was picked up a small number of times. V usage is TRBV15 and J usage is TRBJ2-2; TRBD2 matches at 12 bases. J lost 4 bases, V lost 3 bases, and 0 bases had no gene match. The CDR3 length is 15 residues. CDR1 and CDR2 (germline): LNHNV, YYDKDF (reference sequence). In DNA form, the CDR3 reads TGTGCCACCAGCAGGGGACTAGCGGGCACCGGGGAGCTGTTTTTT. The encoded protein is CATSRGLAGTGELFF.

V and J are TRBV5-4 and TRBJ2-1; D may be TRBD2 (6 bases). Trimming cost V 5 bases and J 0 bases, with 21 bases left between them. The germline gives CDR1 SGHNT, CDR2 YYREEE (reference sequence). The CDR3 sequence is 18 residues long. CDR3 nucleotides: TGTGCCAGCAGTGGGGCCATCCGGGGGTCCTCCTCCTACAATGAGCAGTTCTTC. Amino acid sequence: CASSGAIRGSSSYNEQFF.

This clone appeared a single time. The rearrangement uses TRBV7-2 and TRBJ2-2; no clear D. With 5 bases removed from V and 7 bases from J, the gap between germline ends came to 8 bases. The CDR3 contains 12 residues. Germline CDR1 and CDR2: SGHTA and FQGNSA. The CDR3 nucleotides are TGTGCCAGCAGCCGAGATGGCGGGGAGCTGTTTTTT. This translates into CASSRDGGELFF.

This clone was detected only a few times. The chain is built from TRBV25-1 and TRBJ2-7, with 7 bases identical to TRBD1. Germline trimming cut 3 bases from V and 2 bases from J; bases unmatched to any gene: 4. Germline CDR1 MGHDK, CDR2 SYGVNS. The CDR3 is 14 residues long. The CDR3 DNA is TGTGCCAGCAGTGAGGGGACAGTAACCTACGAGCAGTACTTC. Protein product: CASSEGTVTYEQYF.

A word on this clone: Other DNA sequences within the sample encode an identical CDR3. The chain couples TRBV29-1 to TRBJ1-1, with D perhaps TRBD1 (5 bases). V was shortened by 3 bases and J by 5 bases, with 10 bases between the two germline ends. Germline loops: CDR1 SQVTM, CDR2 ANQGSEA. This CDR3 spans 12 amino acids. CDR3 region: CSVEGPGTEAFF. As DNA, the CDR3 is TGCAGCGTTGAGGGGCCAGGAACTGAAGCTTTCTTT.

This clone has more than one count but fewer than ten. Other DNA sequences in the same sample also yield this CDR3. This chain uses TRBV20-1 with TRBJ2-7; D gene uncertain. The V gene's germline CDR1 is DFQATT and CDR2 SNEGSKA (reference sequence). Trimming took 3 bases from V and 1 from J, leaving 4 bases between them. CDR3 length: 11 residues. The CDR3 spells CSASGSYEQYF. The CDR3 nucleotides read TGCAGTGCTAGCGGGTCCTACGAGCAGTACTTC.

J is TRBJ2-3 and V is TRBV18; 15 bases are a match to TRBD2. This CDR3 region has 18 residues. The V gene's germline CDR1 is KGHSH and CDR2 LQKENI. Unmatched junction bases numbered 7, after V lost 2 bases and J lost 4 bases. The CDR3 DNA is TGTGCCAGCTCACCAGGACTAGCGGGGGGGCCTGGATCAGATACGCAGTATTTT. This codes for CASSPGLAGGPGSDTQYF.

This clone was observed a handful of times. The genes are TRBV30 and TRBJ2-1; 9 bases agree with TRBD2. The CDR3 has 14 residues. V lost 5 bases to trimming and J lost 3 bases; unmatched junction nucleotides: 5. Germline CDR1 reads GTSNPN; CDR2 reads SVGIG (reference sequence). DNA of the CDR3: TGTGCCTGGGGGCCGCGGGGGGGCTACAATGAGCAGTTCTTC. As protein: CAWGPRGGYNEQFF.

This clone was picked up a small number of times. The J gene is TRBJ2-7, the V gene TRBV27, with TRBD1 matching over 9 bases. Germline loops: CDR1 MNHEY, CDR2 SMNVEV (reference sequence). V lost 6 bases, J lost 3 bases, and 3 bases stayed unmatched. The CDR3 is 13 amino acids. The CDR3 nucleotides read TGTGCCAGCAGGCGGGACAGGGACTACGAGCAGTACTTC. It is translated as CASRRDRDYEQYF.

This clone was recorded a few times. The gene calls are TRBV7-8 and TRBJ2-7, with D possibly being TRBD2 (5 bases). Germline V gives CDR1 SGHVS, CDR2 FQNEAQ. This CDR3 is 13 amino acids long. Deletions cut 5 bases from V and 2 bases from J, with 10 bases between. CDR3 nucleotides: TGTGCCAGCAGCGGAAGCGGACCCTACGAGCAGTACTTC. It codes for CASSGSGPYEQYF.

In its sample, this clone was seen a few times. V gene TRBV7-9 combines with J gene TRBJ2-1; 7 nucleotides match TRBD2. Germline lookup yields CDR1 SEHNR and CDR2 FQNEAQ (reference sequence). The CDR3 is 15 amino acids. V gave up 3 bases and J gave up 5 bases; unmatched junction bases: 7. The CDR3, as DNA: TGTGCCAGCAGCTTGTCCGGACTAGTGGACAATGAGCAGTTCTTC. Protein: CASSLSGLVDNEQFF.

This clone has only a few counts. The chain couples TRBV7-3 to TRBJ2-7; D remains unclear. CDR3 length: 16 amino acids. Germline loops: CDR1 SGHTA, CDR2 FQGTGA. Trimming cost V 3 bases and J 5 bases, with 20 bases left between them. CDR3 protein: CASSFLLGPALHEQYF. The CDR3 bases are TGTGCCAGCAGCTTCCTCTTGGGCCCAGCCCTCCACGAGCAGTACTTC.

Remarks on this clone: Different DNA sequences within this sample yield the same CDR3. V is TRBV7-2 and J is TRBJ2-2, with D possibly TRBD2 on 6 matching bases. V was cut by 1 base and J by 3 bases, with 9 bases left in between. This CDR3 comprises 15 residues. Germline CDR1 and CDR2: SGHTA and FQGNSA. CDR3 sequence reads: CASSLGGGYTGELFF. The CDR3 DNA reads TGTGCCAGCAGCTTAGGAGGAGGGTACACCGGGGAGCTGTTTTTT.

This chain connects TRBV5-1 to TRBJ1-1; D is ambiguous. The V gene lost 5 bases and the J gene lost 0 bases, with 8 bases spanning the gap. The germline CDR1 and CDR2 sequences are SGHRS and YFSETQ. The CDR3 is 13 amino acids. CDR3 sequence: CASRSDMNTEAFF. CDR3 coding DNA: TGCGCCAGCAGGTCAGATATGAACACTGAAGCTTTCTTT.

This chain uses TRBV5-1 with TRBJ2-1, with 8 bases that match TRBD1. In germline, CDR1 is SGHRS, CDR2 YFSETQ. The CDR3 runs 16 residues. V lost 3 bases to trimming and J lost 4 bases; unmatched junction nucleotides: 9. The chain's CDR3 is CASSSGVGQGYNEQFF. CDR3 coding DNA: TGCGCCAGCAGCTCTGGTGTCGGACAGGGATACAATGAGCAGTTCTTC.

V gene TRBV18 combines with J gene TRBJ1-2, with 8 bases aligning to TRBD1. V was pared by 3 bases and J by 6 bases, with 3 bases of the junction left unmatched. This CDR3 is built from 13 residues. Germline CDR1 KGHSH, CDR2 LQKENI. CDR3 sequence: CASSPGQGDGYTF. The CDR3 DNA reads TGTGCCAGCTCACCCGGACAGGGAGATGGCTACACCTTC.

The rearrangement uses TRBV5-1 and TRBJ2-7; D not certain. Trimming shortened V by 1 base and J by 2 bases, and 7 bases separated the two germline ends. Germline V lookup: CDR1 SGHRS, CDR2 YFSETQ. This CDR3 spans 13 amino acids. CDR3 loop: CASSLTTPYEQYF. CDR3 bases: TGCGCCAGCAGCTTGACTACCCCCTACGAGCAGTACTTC. Full variable domain (outside the CDR3, taken from reference TRBV5-1 and TRBJ2-7): KAGVTQTPRYLIKTRGQQVTLSCSPISGHRSVSWYQQTPGQGLQFLFEYFSETQRNKGNFPGRFSGRQFSNSRSEMNVSTLELGDSALYLCASSLTTPYEQYFGPGTRLTVT.

This clone appeared a few times. The rearrangement uses TRBV7-2 and TRBJ2-7; D gene uncertain. V was trimmed by 5 bases and J by 2 bases, leaving 4 bases between them. There are 11 residues in the CDR3. The germline CDR1 and CDR2 sequences are SGHTA and FQGNSA. The CDR3 is CASSPAYEQYF. The CDR3 bases are TGTGCCAGCAGCCCTGCCTACGAGCAGTACTTC. The variable domain in full, completed from reference TRBV7-2 and TRBJ2-7, reads GAGVSQSPSNKVTEKGKDVELRCDPISGHTALYWYRQSLGQGLEFLIYFQGNSAPDKSGLPSDRFSAERTGGSVSTLTIQRTQQEDSAVYLCASSPAYEQYFGPGTRLTVT.

This clone was seen more than once but under ten times. V usage is TRBV29-1 and J usage is TRBJ2-5, with D possibly being TRBD1 (5 bases). Germline-derived CDR1 and CDR2 are SQVTM and ANQGSEA. The CDR3 length is 15 residues. V was clipped by 1 base and J by 2 bases, with 14 bases between them. CDR3 residues: CSVEVPGWNQETQYF. The CDR3 region has the DNA TGCAGCGTTGAAGTGCCAGGGTGGAATCAAGAGACCCAGTACTTC.

In its sample, this clone was seen a few times. The V call is TRBV18, the J call TRBJ2-7; 7 nucleotides align to TRBD2. Per germline, CDR1 KGHSH and CDR2 LQKENI. The CDR3 runs 15 residues. Germline trimming cut 6 bases from V and 0 bases from J; bases unmatched to any gene: 8. This chain's CDR3 is CASSPGEGSSYEQYF. CDR3 in DNA: TGTGCCAGCTCTCCGGGGGAGGGAAGCTCCTACGAGCAGTACTTC.

V gene TRBV11-1 combines with J gene TRBJ2-5; no firm D call. CDR1 is SGHAT, CDR2 FQDESV, per germline (reference sequence). The CDR3 has 14 amino acids. V was cut by 0 bases and J by 2 bases, with 7 bases left in between. CDR3: CASSLAPLQETQYF. The CDR3 bases are TGTGCCAGCAGCTTAGCGCCCCTACAAGAGACCCAGTACTTC.

This rearrangement joins TRBV5-1 to TRBJ2-3; D is ambiguous. Trimming pared 2 bases from V and 3 bases from J, leaving 10 bases between. The CDR3 consists of 14 residues. Germline lookup yields CDR1 SGHRS and CDR2 YFSETQ. The CDR3 loop is CASSFGSVTDTQYF. The CDR3, as DNA: TGCGCCAGCAGCTTTGGTTCGGTGACAGATACGCAGTATTTT.

This clone has only a few counts. This CDR3 is also generated by other DNA sequences in the sample. This chain connects TRBV18 to TRBJ2-3; no clear D. Per the germline V gene, CDR1 is KGHSH and CDR2 is LQKENI. The CDR3 spans 14 residues. Trimming pared 2 bases from V and 1 base from J, leaving 7 bases between. The CDR3 spells CASSPGPGTDTQYF. The CDR3 nucleotides read TGTGCCAGCTCACCAGGGCCAGGCACAGATACGCAGTATTTT.

The table lists this clone with a few counts. The chain has TRBV6-6 and TRBJ1-2; D gene unclear. V was cut by 0 bases and J by 2 bases, with 10 bases left in between. CDR3 length equals 15 residues. Germline assignment: CDR1 MNHNY and CDR2 SVGAGI (reference sequence). The CDR3 region is CASSYSKGANYGYTF. The CDR3 nucleotides read TGTGCCAGCAGTTACTCGAAGGGAGCCAACTATGGCTACACCTTC.

The chain carries TRBV30 and TRBJ2-2; 8 bases are a match to TRBD2. In germline, CDR1 is GTSNPN, CDR2 SVGIG (reference sequence). Unmatched junction bases numbered 5, after V lost 3 bases and J lost 5 bases. This CDR3 contains 14 residues. The CDR3 reads CAWRRVAGTGELFF. The CDR3 region has the DNA TGTGCCTGGAGGAGGGTAGCGGGGACCGGGGAGCTGTTTTTT. Combining the CDR3 with reference TRBV30 and TRBJ2-2 gives the whole variable domain SQTIHQWPATLVQPVGSPLSLECTVEGTSNPNLYWYRQAAGRGLQLLFYSVGIGQISSEVPQNLSASRPQDRQFILSSKKLLLSDSGFYLCAWRRVAGTGELFFGEGSRLTVL.